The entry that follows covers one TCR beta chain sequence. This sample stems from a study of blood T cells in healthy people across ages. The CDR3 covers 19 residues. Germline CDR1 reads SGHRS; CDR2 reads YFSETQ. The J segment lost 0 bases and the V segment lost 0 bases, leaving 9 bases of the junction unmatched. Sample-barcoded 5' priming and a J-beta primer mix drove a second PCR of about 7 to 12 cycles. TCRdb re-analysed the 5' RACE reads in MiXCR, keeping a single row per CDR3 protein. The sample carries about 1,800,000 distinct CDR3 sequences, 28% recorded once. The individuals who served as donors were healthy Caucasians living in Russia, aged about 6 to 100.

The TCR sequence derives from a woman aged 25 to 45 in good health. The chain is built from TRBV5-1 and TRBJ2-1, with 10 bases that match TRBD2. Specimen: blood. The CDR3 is CASSLVERGGLSSYNEQFF. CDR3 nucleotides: TGCGCCAGCAGCTTGGTGGAGCGGGGGGGCCTAAGCTCCTACAATGAGCAGTTCTTC.